This T cell receptor beta chain appears in the sequencing data of a study of shared clonotypes between healthy human individuals. About the study: Per donor, three plates held CD4 naive cells, three held CD4 memory, two held CD8 naive and one held CD8 memory.

CDR3 length: 16 residues. Germline V gene lookup returns CDR1 MNHNS and CDR2 SASEGT. V shed 2 bases and J 5 bases; nucleotides not matched to a gene: 11. Original processing notes: Junction-only sequences without quality scores were provided by ImmunoSEQ, so filtering was different. Sequenced by immunoSEQ multiplex PCR; TCRdb stores in-frame clones only, minus some. From that table come the V and J calls and clone size; the DNA was used to work out D and trimming. The data contain approximately 940,000 clones, over 60% of them seen just once; the ten biggest clones take up over 1.3%. This TCR was recovered from a man aged 18-30 years in good health. Sequencing was carried out using memory CD4+ T cells sorted from blood. Subset here: CD45RA-negative fraction. V usage is TRBV6-1 and J usage is TRBJ2-5; 7 bases fit TRBD1. CDR3 in DNA: TGTGCCAGCAGTGAACCAGGGGGACAACGGGGTGAGACCCAGTACTTC. Amino acids: CASSEPGGQRGETQYF.